This entry lists 17 T cell receptor beta chains sequenced from one sample in a study of blood T cell repertoires in COVID-19. The protocol was immunoSEQ multiplex PCR, while the TCRdb copy is restricted to in-frame clones and leaves out a portion. This table holds about 280,000 clones, approximately 88% found once. The sequencing sample was made of peripheral blood. All receptors derive from a man between 18 and 35 years old with active or convalescent COVID-19.

The sample holds one count of this clone. The chain employs TRBV6-5 and TRBJ2-5, with a weak D call TRBD2 (6 bases). The germline V gene has CDR1 MNHEY and CDR2 SVGAGI. This CDR3 region has 15 residues. V lost 10 bases and J 2 bases, leaving 20 bases between the germline ends. CDR3 in DNA: TGTGCCATCTCCCGCAGGCCTGCGGGGCAAGAGACCCAGTACTTC. Translation gives CAISRRPAGQETQYF.

CDR3: CASSTGVPSGNTIYF. The CDR3 DNA sequence: TGTGCCAGCAGTACAGGGGTTCCCTCTGGAAACACCATATATTTT. The chain uses TRBV5-6 and TRBJ1-3, with 7 bases that match TRBD1. Per germline, CDR1 SGHDT and CDR2 YYEEEE. J lost 0 bases, V lost 5 bases, and 5 bases had no gene match. There are 15 residues in the CDR3.

The chain has TRBV4-1 and TRBJ1-1; tentative D call: TRBD1 (6 bases). Looked up from germline, CDR1 is MGHRA and CDR2 is YSYEKL. The CDR3 has 14 amino acids. V lost 1 base and J lost 3, with 9 bases in between. DNA of the CDR3: TGCGCCAGCAGCCAAGGGGGGCGTTACACTGAAGCTTTCTTT. Residues: CASSQGGRYTEAFF.

V gene TRBV7-6 combines with J gene TRBJ2-7; D might be TRBD1 (6 bases). Germline V gene lookup returns CDR1 SGHVS and CDR2 FNYEAQ. The CDR3 is made up of 13 amino acids. V was shortened by 8 bases and J by 7 bases, with 18 bases between the two germline ends. The DNA of the CDR3 is TGTGCCAGCGGAAGACAGGTGGGGCTTGAGCAGTACTTC. It specifies CASGRQVGLEQYF.

The chain employs TRBV6-5 and TRBJ1-2, with 7 positions matching TRBD1. The CDR3 contains 14 residues. With 6 bases clipped from V and 2 bases from J, the junction kept 6 bases outside the gene matches. Germline V gene data show CDR1 as MNHEY and CDR2 as SVGAGI. CDR3 DNA sequence: TGTGCCAGCAGACGCGGACAGGAAAACTATGGCTACACCTTC. Translation gives CASRRGQENYGYTF.

This chain connects TRBV5-3 to TRBJ1-4; TRBD1 matches at 10 bases. TRBV5-3 is marked as an open reading frame, function uncertain. Germline trimming cut 3 bases from V and 7 bases from J; bases unmatched to any gene: 12. The CDR3 runs to 17 residues. The CDR3 DNA sequence: TGTGCCAGAAGCTCCCGGGACAGGGGTGGAGGAAGTGAAAAACTGTTTTTT. Its translation: CARSSRDRGGGSEKLFF.

This chain links TRBV5-1 with TRBJ2-5; 9 nucleotides align to TRBD1. The CDR3 extends over 17 amino acids. V shed 4 bases and J 5 bases; nucleotides not matched to a gene: 15. Per germline, CDR1 SGHRS and CDR2 YFSETQ. CDR3 nucleotides: TGCGCCAGCAGCCTCCCGGGCCGGGACAGGGTACAGGAGACCCAGTACTTC. It translates to CASSLPGRDRVQETQYF.

The gene calls are TRBV19 and TRBJ1-4, with a possible D match to TRBD1 (6 bases). V lost 9 bases and J 7 bases, leaving 18 bases between the germline ends. The CDR3 totals 14 residues. The germline V gene encodes CDR1 LNHDA and CDR2 SQIVND (reference sequence). CDR3 in amino acids: CASTMDRRGEKLFF. As DNA, the CDR3 is TGTGCCAGCACTATGGACAGAAGGGGTGAAAAACTGTTTTTT.

The chain combines TRBV9 with TRBJ1-1; 9 bases are shared with TRBD1. The CDR3 contains 16 residues. The V segment lost 0 bases and the J segment 3 bases; nucleotides outside the gene matches: 6. CDR1 and CDR2 (germline): SGDLS, YYNGEE. CDR3 loop: CASSVEGRQGDTEAFF. CDR3 coding DNA: TGTGCCAGCAGCGTAGAAGGTCGACAGGGGGACACTGAAGCTTTCTTT. Together with reference TRBV9 and TRBJ1-1, the CDR3 gives the full variable domain: DSGVTQTPKHLITATGQRVTLRCSPRSGDLSVYWYQQSLDQGLQFLIQYYNGEERAKGNILERFSAQQFPDLHSELNLSSLELGDSALYFCASSVEGRQGDTEAFFGQGTRLTVV.

This chain links TRBV9 with TRBJ1-2; no clear D gene. V was shortened by 3 bases and J by 5 bases, with 14 bases between the two germline ends. The CDR3 consists of 14 residues. Germline loops: CDR1 SGDLS, CDR2 YYNGEE. The CDR3 DNA follows: TGTGCCAGCAGCGGCAGGAGAAGGACTTATGGCTACACCTTC. This gives the protein CASSGRRRTYGYTF.

V usage is TRBV10-3 and J usage is TRBJ2-7; D is perhaps TRBD1 (6 bases). CDR3 length: 14 amino acids. The V end was cut by 1 base, the J end by 4 bases, with 11 bases between. CDR1 and CDR2 from the germline V gene are ENHRY and SYGVKD. The CDR3 loop is CAISEFGQPYEQYF. The CDR3 DNA reads as TGTGCCATCAGTGAGTTTGGACAGCCTTACGAGCAGTACTTC.

Here the CDR3 reads CASSQELAQINGYTF. The CDR3 DNA follows: TGTGCCAGCAGCCAAGAGTTGGCACAGATTAATGGCTACACCTTC. V gene TRBV14 combines with J gene TRBJ1-2; D remains ambiguous. This CDR3 has 15 residues. V gave up 0 bases and J gave up 6 bases, with 14 bases separating them. The germline gives CDR1 SGHDN, CDR2 FVKESK. The full variable domain, in which reference TRBV14 and TRBJ1-2 provide the parts outside the CDR3, is EAGVTQFPSHSVIEKGQTVTLRCDPISGHDNLYWYRRVMGKEIKFLLHFVKESKQDESGMPNNRFLAERTGGTYSTLKVQPAELEDSGVYFCASSQELAQINGYTFGSGTRLTVV.

This clone has a single count. The J gene is TRBJ1-4, the V gene TRBV4-1, with D hard to call. Germline V gene lookup returns CDR1 MGHRA and CDR2 YSYEKL. Between the trimmed V and J ends, which lost 0 bases and 5 bases, there was a span of 19 bases. The CDR3 sequence is 18 residues long. The CDR3, as DNA: TGCGCCAGCAGCCAAGACCCCCCCCCGCGGAGCGGGAATGAAAAACTGTTTTTT. Translated: CASSQDPPPRSGNEKLFF.

V usage is TRBV11-2 and J usage is TRBJ1-1; 8 positions match TRBD1. The CDR3 totals 16 residues. Per germline, CDR1 SGHAT and CDR2 FQNNGV. The V segment lost 2 bases and the J segment 1 base; nucleotides outside the gene matches: 6. CDR3 residues: CASSLHLGQGNTEAFF. Here the CDR3 DNA reads TGTGCCAGCAGCTTACACCTTGGACAGGGGAACACTGAAGCTTTCTTT.

This chain uses TRBV7-8 with TRBJ2-1, with 9 bases identical to TRBD1. CDR1 and CDR2 from the germline V gene are SGHVS and FQNEAQ. The V gene end was trimmed by 2 bases and the J gene end by 15 bases; junction bases not matched to a gene: 14. This CDR3 spans 15 amino acids. The chain's CDR3 is CASSLRIHRDRDPFF. CDR3 coding DNA: TGTGCCAGCAGCTTACGAATTCACCGGGACAGGGATCCGTTCTTC.

In this sample, this clone turned up a few times. The V gene is TRBV6-4, the J gene TRBJ1-5, with D possibly being TRBD1 (5 bases). Trimming stripped 3 bases from V and 4 bases from J, with 13 bases between. The germline V gene has CDR1 MRHNA and CDR2 SNTAGT. The CDR3 consists of 15 residues. CDR3 protein: CASSESGDGNQPQHF. The CDR3 nucleotides read TGTGCCAGCAGTGAGTCGGGGGACGGAAATCAGCCCCAGCATTTT.

The V and J genes are TRBV4-1 and TRBJ2-3; D not certain. This CDR3 is 17 amino acids long. From germline, CDR1 is MGHRA and CDR2 YSYEKL. Between the trimmed V and J ends, which lost 0 bases and 0 bases, there was a span of 13 bases. The CDR3 DNA reads as TGCGCCAGCAGCCAAGACCCCGTTGGGCTTAGCACAGATACGCAGTATTTT. Its protein is CASSQDPVGLSTDTQYF.